The 5 T cell receptor beta chains reported below all come from one sample, sequenced in a study of T cell changes during pregnancy in multiple sclerosis. Profiled with immunoSEQ multiplex PCR; TCRdb holds only in-frame clones, not every one. The repertoire includes tens of thousands of clones, 92% of them detected once, and 1.4% to 1.5% sits in the top ten. This specimen consisted of peripheral blood, obtained before pregnancy. The receptors here all came from a female donor with multiple sclerosis, enrolled in a pregnancy study.

V usage is TRBV18 and J usage is TRBJ1-4, with D unclear. This CDR3 contains 18 residues. Germline V gene sequence: CDR1 KGHSH, CDR2 LQKENI. V was trimmed by 2 bases and J by 4 bases, leaving 20 bases between them. The CDR3 sequence: CASSPTQPHRAFNEKLFF. The CDR3 nucleotides are TGTGCCAGCTCACCAACCCAGCCCCACAGAGCCTTTAATGAAAAACTGTTTTTT.

The CDR3 here is CASSLWAGGPGDTQYF. In DNA, the CDR3 is TGTGCCAGCAGTTTATGGGCGGGGGGGCCCGGAGATACGCAGTATTTT. The chain couples TRBV27 to TRBJ2-3; TRBD2 agrees at 9 bases. This CDR3 has 16 amino acids. The germline V gene has CDR1 MNHEY and CDR2 SMNVEV (reference sequence). After removal of 1 base from V and 5 bases from J, the junction contained 7 bases not matched to a gene.

The rearrangement uses TRBV15 and TRBJ2-7; 9 bases map to TRBD1. This CDR3 region has 17 residues. The junction had 12 bases not matched to a gene; V was cut back by 0 bases and J by 6 bases. Germline lookup yields CDR1 LNHNV and CDR2 YYDKDF (reference sequence). The CDR3 here is CATSRDYPGTGTGEQYF. CDR3 DNA: TGTGCCACCAGCAGAGATTACCCCGGGACAGGGACTGGCGAGCAGTACTTC.

J is TRBJ2-5 and V is TRBV27; the D is unclear. With 5 bases removed from V and 5 bases from J, the gap between germline ends came to 12 bases. Germline values: CDR1 MNHEY, CDR2 SMNVEV (reference sequence). The CDR3 contains 13 residues. CDR3 bases: TGTGCCAGCAGTGAAGGAGTTCGGGAGACCCAGTACTTC. This translates into CASSEGVRETQYF.

The chain employs TRBV18 and TRBJ2-5; possibly TRBD2 for D (5 bases). Germline loops: CDR1 KGHSH, CDR2 LQKENI. CDR3 length equals 13 residues. V lost 3 bases and J lost 4, with 9 bases in between. CDR3 in amino acids: CASSPSRAETQYF. The CDR3 DNA reads TGTGCCAGCTCACCGTCGCGGGCAGAGACCCAGTACTTC.